The clone carrying this TCR beta chain was seen a few times. Its target is not known. Germline V gives CDR1 MDHEN, CDR2 SYDVKM. The CDR3 runs 15 residues. Germline trimming cut 6 bases from V and 1 base from J; bases unmatched to any gene: 6. This sample stems from a study of cytomegalovirus exposure and HLA in healthy donors. Amplification used 60 Vbeta primers and 13 Jbeta primers. Sequencing was performed with immunoSEQ multiplex PCR; in TCRdb, only in-frame clones are kept and a portion is missing. The sample consists of under 200,000 clones, around four fifths of them appearing once. Study-wide findings and caveats: Cytomegalovirus association was assigned to about 150 TCR beta chains.

This TCR was sampled from a woman aged 30 to 39 in good health and CMV-seronegative. Sequencing used PBMCs. This chain joins TRBV28 and TRBJ1-5; 7 bases line up with TRBD1. The CDR3 coding sequence is TGTGCCAGCAGACGTCAGGGGGTGAGCAATCAGCCCCAGCATTTT. It codes for CASRRQGVSNQPQHF.